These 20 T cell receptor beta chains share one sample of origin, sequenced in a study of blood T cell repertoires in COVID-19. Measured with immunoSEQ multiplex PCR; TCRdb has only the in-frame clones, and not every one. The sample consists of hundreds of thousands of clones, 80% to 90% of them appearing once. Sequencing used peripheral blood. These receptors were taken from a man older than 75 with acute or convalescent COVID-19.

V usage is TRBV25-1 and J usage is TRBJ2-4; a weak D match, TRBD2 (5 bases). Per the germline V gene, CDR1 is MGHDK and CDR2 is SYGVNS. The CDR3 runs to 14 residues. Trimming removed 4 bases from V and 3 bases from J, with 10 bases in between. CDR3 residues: CASSAPAGKNIQYF. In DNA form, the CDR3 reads TGTGCCAGCAGTGCCCCCGCGGGCAAAAACATTCAGTACTTC.

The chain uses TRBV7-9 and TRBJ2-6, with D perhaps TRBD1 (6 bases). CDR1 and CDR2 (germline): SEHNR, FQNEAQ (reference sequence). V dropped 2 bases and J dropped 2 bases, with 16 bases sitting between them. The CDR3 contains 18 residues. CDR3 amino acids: CASSLPETGGTGANVLTF. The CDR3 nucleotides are TGTGCCAGCAGCTTACCAGAGACAGGTGGTACTGGGGCCAACGTCCTGACTTTC.

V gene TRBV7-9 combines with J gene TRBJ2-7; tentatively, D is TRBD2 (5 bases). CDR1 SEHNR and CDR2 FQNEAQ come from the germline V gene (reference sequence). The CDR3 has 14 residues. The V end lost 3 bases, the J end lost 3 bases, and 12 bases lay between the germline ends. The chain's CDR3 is CASSFSGGLYEQYF. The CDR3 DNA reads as TGTGCCAGCAGCTTCTCGGGCGGACTCTACGAGCAGTACTTC.

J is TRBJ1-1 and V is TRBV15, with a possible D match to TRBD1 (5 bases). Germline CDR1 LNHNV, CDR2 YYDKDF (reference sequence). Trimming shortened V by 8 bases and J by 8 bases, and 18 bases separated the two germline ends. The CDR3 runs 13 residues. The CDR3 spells CATSVSGGLEAFF. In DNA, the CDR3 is TGTGCCACCTCCGTGAGCGGGGGATTGGAAGCTTTCTTT.

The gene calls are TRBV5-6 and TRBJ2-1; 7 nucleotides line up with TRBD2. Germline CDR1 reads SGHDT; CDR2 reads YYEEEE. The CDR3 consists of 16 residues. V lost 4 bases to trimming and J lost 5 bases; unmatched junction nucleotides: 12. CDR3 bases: TGTGCCAGCAGCGCCCTAGGGAGCGGGGACCACAATGAGCAGTTCTTC. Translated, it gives CASSALGSGDHNEQFF.

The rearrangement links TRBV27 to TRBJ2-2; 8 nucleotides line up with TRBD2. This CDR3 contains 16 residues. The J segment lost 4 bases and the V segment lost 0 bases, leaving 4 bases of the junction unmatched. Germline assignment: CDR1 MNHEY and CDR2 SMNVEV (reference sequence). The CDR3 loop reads CASSLSLGGVTGELFF. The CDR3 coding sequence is TGTGCCAGCAGTTTATCCCTCGGGGGGGTCACCGGGGAGCTGTTTTTT.

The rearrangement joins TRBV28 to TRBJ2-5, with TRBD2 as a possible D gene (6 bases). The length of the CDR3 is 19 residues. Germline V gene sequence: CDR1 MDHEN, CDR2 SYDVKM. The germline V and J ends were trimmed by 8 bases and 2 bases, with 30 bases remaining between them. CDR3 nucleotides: TGTGCCAGCTCGGGCGGGGAACTAGCTCACCCGGCAAGGCAAGAGACCCAGTACTTC. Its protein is CASSGGELAHPARQETQYF.

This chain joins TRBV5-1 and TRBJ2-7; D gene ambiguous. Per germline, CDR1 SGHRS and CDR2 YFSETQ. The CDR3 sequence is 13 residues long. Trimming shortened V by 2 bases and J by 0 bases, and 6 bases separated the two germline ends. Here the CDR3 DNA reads TGCGCCAGCAGCTTCTCCAGCTCCTACGAGCAGTACTTC. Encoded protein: CASSFSSSYEQYF.

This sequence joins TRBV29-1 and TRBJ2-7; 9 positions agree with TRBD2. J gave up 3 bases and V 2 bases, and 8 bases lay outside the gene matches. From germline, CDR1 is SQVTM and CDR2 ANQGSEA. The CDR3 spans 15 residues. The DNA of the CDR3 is TGCAGCGTTGAATGGCGGGCTAGCGGGAACTACGAGCAGTACTTC. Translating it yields CSVEWRASGNYEQYF.

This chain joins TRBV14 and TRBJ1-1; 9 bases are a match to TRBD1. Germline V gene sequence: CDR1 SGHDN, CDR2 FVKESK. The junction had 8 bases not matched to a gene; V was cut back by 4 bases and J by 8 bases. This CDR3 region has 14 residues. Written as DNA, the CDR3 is TGTGCCAGCAGCCCGCGGGACAGGGCGGTGGAAGCTTTCTTT. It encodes CASSPRDRAVEAFF.

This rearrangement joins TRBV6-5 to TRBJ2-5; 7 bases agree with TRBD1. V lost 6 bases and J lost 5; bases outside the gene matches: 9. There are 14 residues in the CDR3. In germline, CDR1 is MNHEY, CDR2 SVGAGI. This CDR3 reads CASRKGAGWETQYF. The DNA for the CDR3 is TGTGCCAGCAGGAAGGGGGCAGGGTGGGAGACCCAGTACTTC.

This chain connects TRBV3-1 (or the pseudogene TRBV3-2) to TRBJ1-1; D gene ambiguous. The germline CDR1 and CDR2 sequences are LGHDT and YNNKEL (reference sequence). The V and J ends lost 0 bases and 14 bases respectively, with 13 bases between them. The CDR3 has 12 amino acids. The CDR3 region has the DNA TGTGCCAGCAGCCAAGATTGGTATCAGAGGTTCTTT. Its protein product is CASSQDWYQRFF.

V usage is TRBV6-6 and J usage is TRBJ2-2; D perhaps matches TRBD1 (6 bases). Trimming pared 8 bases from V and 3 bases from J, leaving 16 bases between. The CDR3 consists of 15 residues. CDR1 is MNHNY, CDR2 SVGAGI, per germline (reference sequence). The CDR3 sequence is CASRGGGRYTGELFF. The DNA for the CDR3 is TGTGCCAGCCGTGGTGGGGGCCGGTACACCGGGGAGCTGTTTTTT.

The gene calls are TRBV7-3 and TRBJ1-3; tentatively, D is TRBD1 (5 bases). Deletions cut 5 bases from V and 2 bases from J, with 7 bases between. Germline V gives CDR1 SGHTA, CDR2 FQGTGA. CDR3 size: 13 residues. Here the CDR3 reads CASSQGPGNTIYF. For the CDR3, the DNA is TGTGCCAGCAGCCAGGGCCCTGGAAACACCATATATTTT.

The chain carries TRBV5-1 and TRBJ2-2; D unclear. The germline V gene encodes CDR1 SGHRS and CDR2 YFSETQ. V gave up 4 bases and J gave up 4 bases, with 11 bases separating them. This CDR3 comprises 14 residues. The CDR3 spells CASSEVPATGELFF. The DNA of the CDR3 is TGCGCCAGCAGCGAGGTACCGGCCACCGGGGAGCTGTTTTTT.

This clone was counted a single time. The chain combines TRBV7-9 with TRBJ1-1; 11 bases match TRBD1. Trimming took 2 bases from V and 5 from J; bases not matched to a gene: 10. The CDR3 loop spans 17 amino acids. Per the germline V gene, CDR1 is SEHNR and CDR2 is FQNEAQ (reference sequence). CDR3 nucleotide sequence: TGTGCCAGCAGCTTACCGGACAGGGGGCTAAGGAGAACTGAAGCTTTCTTT. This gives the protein CASSLPDRGLRRTEAFF.

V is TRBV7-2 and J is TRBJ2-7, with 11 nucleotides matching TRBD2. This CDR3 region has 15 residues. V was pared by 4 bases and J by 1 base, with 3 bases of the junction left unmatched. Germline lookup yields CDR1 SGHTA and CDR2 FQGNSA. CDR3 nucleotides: TGTGCCAGCAGCTCGACTAGCGGGACATCCTACGAGCAGTACTTC. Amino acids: CASSSTSGTSYEQYF.

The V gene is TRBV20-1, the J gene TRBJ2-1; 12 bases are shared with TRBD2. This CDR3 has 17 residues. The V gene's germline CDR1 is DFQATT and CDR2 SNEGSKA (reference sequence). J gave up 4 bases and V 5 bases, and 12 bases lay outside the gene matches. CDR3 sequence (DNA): TGCAGTGCTCGTGGAGGACTAGCGGGATCGAAGTACAATGAGCAGTTCTTC. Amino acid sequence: CSARGGLAGSKYNEQFF.

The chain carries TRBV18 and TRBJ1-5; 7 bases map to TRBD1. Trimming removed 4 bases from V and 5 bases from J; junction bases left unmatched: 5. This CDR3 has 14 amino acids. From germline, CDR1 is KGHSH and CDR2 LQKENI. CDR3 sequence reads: CASSHDRADQPQHF. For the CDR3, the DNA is TGTGCCAGCTCACACGACAGGGCGGATCAGCCCCAGCATTTT.

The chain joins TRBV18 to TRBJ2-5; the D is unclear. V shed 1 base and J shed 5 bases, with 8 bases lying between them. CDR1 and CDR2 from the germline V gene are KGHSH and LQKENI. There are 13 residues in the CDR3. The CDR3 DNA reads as TGTGCCAGCTCACCACAACCCGGGGAGACCCAGTACTTC. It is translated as CASSPQPGETQYF.